The rows below give T cell receptor beta chains drawn from one sample of a study of early T cells in non-severe SARS-CoV-2 infection. TCRdb fed the 5' RACE reads into MiXCR, producing one record per CDR3 protein. The sample yields roughly 60,000 distinct CDR3 sequences, less than 9.5% seen once. Sequencing used whole blood. The receptors come from an adult who was a healthcare worker with PCR-confirmed SARS-CoV-2 infection or an uninfected control (not recorded which). Both conserved end residues are part of each CDR3. A D gene is named only where the DNA matches it firmly. The size of a clone is reported for some rows only, either as once, few or many, or as a class for expanded clones.

few	15	TRBD1	TRBV6-5	TRBJ1-4	TGTGCCAGCAGTTGGGAAAGACAGGGGGGCGAAAAACTGTTTTTT	CASSWERQGGEKLFF
many	15	TRBD2	TRBV9	TRBJ2-7	TGTGCCAGCAGCGCCCGAGGAGCGGGGGCCTACGAGCAGTACTTC	CASSARGAGAYEQYF
many	14	TRBD1	TRBV7-3	TRBJ2-5	TGTGCCAGCAGCTCCGGGACAGGGCTTGAGACCCAGTACTTC	CASSSGTGLETQYF
.	15	.	TRBV28	TRBJ2-3	TGTGCCAGCAGTTCCCCGACTAGAACGACAGATACGCAGTATTTT	CASSSPTRTTDTQYF
few	13	.	TRBV7-3	TRBJ2-1	TGTGCCAGCAGCTTATTGGGGAACAATGAGCAGTTCTTC	CASSLLGNNEQFF
few	13	.	TRBV4-1	TRBJ2-1	TGCGCCAGCAGCCTCCGGGACTACAATGAGCAGTTCTTC	CASSLRDYNEQFF
many	14	TRBD1	TRBV2	TRBJ2-3	TGTGCCAGCAGTAGGGGGCATTCTGCAGATACGCAGTATTTT	CASSRGHSADTQYF
many	14	.	TRBV27	TRBJ1-4	TGTGCCAGCAGGCAAGGAGGGGCACGAGAAAAACTGTTTTTT	CASRQGGAREKLFF
few	12	.	TRBV11-3	TRBJ2-7	TGTGCCAGCAGCTTAGATCTCGAGTCAGAGTACTTC	CASSLDLESEYF
few	15	.	TRBV24-1	TRBJ2-5	TGTGCCACCAGTGATCCCGGGCCAACCCAAGAGACCCAGTACTTC	CATSDPGPTQETQYF
few	14	.	TRBV7-9	TRBJ2-3	TGTGCCAGCAGCTTAAACACTCCGGGAGATACGCAGTATTTT	CASSLNTPGDTQYF
many	17	.	TRBV7-8	TRBJ2-1	TGTGCCAGCAGCTTAGTCGTCCAAACGGACGAATACAATGAGCAGTTCTTC	CASSLVVQTDEYNEQFF
few	14	TRBD2	TRBV3-1	TRBJ2-1	TGTGCCAGCAGTCTAACCGGGACTAGCAATGAGCAGTTCTTC	CASSLTGTSNEQFF
.	12	TRBD1	TRBV9	TRBJ2-1	TGTGCCAGCAGCCCGGACAGGAATGAGCAGTTCTTC	CASSPDRNEQFF
many	14	TRBD2	TRBV4-1	TRBJ2-5	TGCGCCAGCAGCCAAAGCGGGAGTGGGGAGACCCAGTACTTC	CASSQSGSGETQYF
few	17	TRBD2	TRBV5-1	TRBJ2-3	TGCGCCAGCAGTCCGGGACTAGCGGGAGGATACACAGATACGCAGTATTTT	CASSPGLAGGYTDTQYF
many	14	.	TRBV7-3	TRBJ2-1	TGTGCCAGCAGCCCCGGCGGCCCTCCCAATGAGCAGTTCTTC	CASSPGGPPNEQFF
many	15	TRBD2	TRBV7-6	TRBJ2-1	TGTGCCAGCAGCTCAAGGACTAGCTTTAACAATGAGCAGTTCTTC	CASSSRTSFNNEQFF
.	13	.	TRBV30	TRBJ1-2	TGTGCCTGGAGTCTCCAGTTTAACTATGGCTACACCTTC	CAWSLQFNYGYTF
many	12	TRBD1	TRBV20-1	TRBJ2-5	TGCAGTGCTTGGGACAGGGGGGAGACCCAGTACTTC	CSAWDRGETQYF
.	16	.	TRBV18	TRBJ2-7	TGTGCCAGCTCACCACCGCTCGGAGGGGGGAACTACGAGCAGTACTTC	CASSPPLGGGNYEQYF
few	15	.	TRBV20-1	TRBJ2-1	TGCAGTGCTAGAGATCTCCAGCGGGTACGCAATGAGCAGTTCTTC	CSARDLQRVRNEQFF
.	14	.	TRBV20-1	TRBJ2-7	TGCAGTGCTAGAGAACGACCCAACGCCTACGAGCAGTACTTC	CSARERPNAYEQYF
.	15	TRBD2	TRBV7-3	TRBJ2-1	TGTGCCAGCAGCACAGGACTAGCGGGACCCGATGAGCAGTTCTTC	CASSTGLAGPDEQFF
.	14	.	TRBV7-8	TRBJ1-1	TGTGCCAGCAGTCGCCTAGGCGGGGGCACTGAAGCTTTCTTT	CASSRLGGGTEAFF
many	16	.	TRBV28	TRBJ2-7	TGTGCCAGCTCTACCCCCGGGGCTGCCAACCACTTAGGGCAGTACTTC	CASSTPGAANHLGQYF